A single sample is the source of the 10 T cell receptor beta chains below, sequenced in a study of T cell responses to AZD1222 COVID-19 vaccine. Only in-frame clones appear in the TCRdb table, and some are missing; sequencing was by immunoSEQ multiplex PCR. Here the sample spans 90,000 to 150,000 clones, approximately 86% being singletons. This sample comprised peripheral blood, obtained 28 days after the second AZD1222 dose. The receptors here all came from an adult who received the AZD1222 COVID-19 vaccine.

This chain uses TRBV11-2 with TRBJ2-5; maybe TRBD1 (5 bases). V lost 5 bases and J lost 5, with 12 bases in between. The CDR3 contains 13 residues. CDR1 is SGHAT, CDR2 FQNNGV, per germline. The CDR3 spells CASSPGRLETQYF. The CDR3 DNA reads TGTGCCAGCAGCCCAGGGCGGCTGGAGACCCAGTACTTC.

The genes are TRBV7-2 and TRBJ1-4; the D gene is possibly TRBD1 (6 bases). This CDR3 is 13 amino acids long. Per the germline V gene, CDR1 is SGHTA and CDR2 is FQGNSA. Trimming pared 7 bases from V and 6 bases from J, leaving 12 bases between. CDR3 in amino acids: CASTLGGDEKLFF. The CDR3 DNA reads as TGTGCCAGCACCCTGGGGGGCGATGAAAAACTGTTTTTT.

J is TRBJ1-1 and V is TRBV11-3; TRBD1 is a possible D gene (6 bases). V was clipped by 2 bases and J by 1 base, with 11 bases between them. In germline, CDR1 is SGHNT, CDR2 YENEEA. The CDR3 consists of 15 residues. The chain's CDR3 is CASSLHGQSNTEAFF. For the CDR3, the DNA is TGTGCCAGCAGCTTACATGGACAGTCGAACACTGAAGCTTTCTTT.

This chain joins TRBV5-1 and TRBJ1-4; D gene uncertain. Trimming stripped 5 bases from V and 0 bases from J, with 8 bases between. The CDR3 sequence is 14 residues long. The germline V gene has CDR1 SGHRS and CDR2 YFSETQ. The CDR3 coding sequence is TGCGCCAGCAGAGACATGTCAACTAATGAAAAACTGTTTTTT. Translated, it gives CASRDMSTNEKLFF.

V gene TRBV4-2 combines with J gene TRBJ1-4, with D perhaps matching TRBD1 (6 bases). The CDR3 sequence is 15 residues long. Germline V gene data show CDR1 as LGHNA and CDR2 as YNFKEQ. Trimming shortened V by 4 bases and J by 12 bases, and 21 bases separated the two germline ends. The CDR3 loop reads CASSRDPSRGAQLFF. CDR3 nucleotides: TGTGCCAGCAGCCGAGACCCCTCCCGGGGGGCACAACTGTTTTTT.

This chain connects TRBV19 to TRBJ2-1, with TRBD2 matching 12 bases. The germline CDR1 and CDR2 sequences are LNHDA and SQIVND (reference sequence). With 4 bases clipped from V and 0 bases from J, the junction kept 4 bases outside the gene matches. CDR3 length: 17 residues. The CDR3 coding sequence is TGTGCCAGTAGTAGGCTAGCGGGGGGGGACTCCTACAATGAGCAGTTCTTC. Protein sequence: CASSRLAGGDSYNEQFF.

CDR3 region: CASSFITDTQYF. Written as DNA, the CDR3 is TGTGCCAGCAGTTTCATCACAGATACGCAGTATTTT. The chain carries TRBV12-3 or TRBV12-4 and TRBJ2-3; D uncertain. The CDR3 is made up of 12 amino acids. Deletions cut 3 bases from V and 2 bases from J, with 3 bases between.

The chain combines TRBV3-1 (or the pseudogene TRBV3-2) with TRBJ2-3, with D perhaps given as TRBD1 or TRBD2 (6 bases each). Germline assignment: CDR1 LGHDT and CDR2 YNNKEL (reference sequence). The V end was cut by 4 bases, the J end by 5 bases, with 13 bases between. The CDR3 length is 14 residues. The CDR3 here is CASSLRGPVDTQYF. The CDR3, as DNA: TGTGCCAGCAGCCTTCGGGGGCCGGTAGATACGCAGTATTTT.

The V call is TRBV19, the J call TRBJ2-7, with a possible D match to TRBD1 (7 bases). The CDR3 has 16 amino acids. The germline V and J ends were trimmed by 3 bases and 1 base, with 16 bases remaining between them. Germline CDR1 reads LNHDA; CDR2 reads SQIVND (reference sequence). CDR3 coding DNA: TGTGCCAGTAGTATGGGAAGACAGGGAGGTTCCTACGAGCAGTACTTC. Protein sequence: CASSMGRQGGSYEQYF.

The rearrangement links TRBV4-2 to TRBJ1-2; 9 bases align to TRBD1. Germline V gene lookup returns CDR1 LGHNA and CDR2 YNFKEQ. The CDR3 runs 15 residues. V was clipped by 4 bases and J by 5 bases; unmatched bases: 8. The CDR3 sequence: CASSLLRTGEYGYTF. The CDR3 DNA is TGTGCCAGCAGCCTTCTAAGGACAGGGGAATATGGCTACACCTTC.